The sequence of this TCR beta chain was determined in a study of blood T cell repertoires in COVID-19. Here immunoSEQ multiplex PCR was the method, and the copy in TCRdb shows in-frame clones only, minus some. The sample gives about 180,000 clones, about 84% of which show up once; roughly 8.7% is in the top ten. Germline CDR1 SGHVS, CDR2 FQNEAQ. The length of the CDR3 is 12 residues. Trimming cost V 5 bases and J 18 bases, with 17 bases left between them. This chain connects TRBV7-8 to TRBJ1-6; TRBD1 might be the D (5 bases). The specimen was PBMCs or T cells enriched from blood (not recorded which). The sequence came from a woman in her 30s who had recovered from COVID-19. The chain's CDR3 is CASSQGAPAPHF. The CDR3 DNA follows: TGTGCCAGCAGCCAAGGGGCCCCGGCCCCCCACTTT.